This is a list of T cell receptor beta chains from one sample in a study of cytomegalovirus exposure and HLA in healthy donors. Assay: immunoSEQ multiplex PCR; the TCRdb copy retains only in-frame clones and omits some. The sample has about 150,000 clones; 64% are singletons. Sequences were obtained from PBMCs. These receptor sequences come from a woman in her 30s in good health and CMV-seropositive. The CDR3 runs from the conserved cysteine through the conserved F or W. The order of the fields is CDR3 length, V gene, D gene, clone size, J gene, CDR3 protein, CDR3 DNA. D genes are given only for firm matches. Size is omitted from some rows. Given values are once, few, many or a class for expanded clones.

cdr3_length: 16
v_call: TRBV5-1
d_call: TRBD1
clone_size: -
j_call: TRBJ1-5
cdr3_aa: CASSPDTGGGSQPQHF
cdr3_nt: TGCGCCAGCAGCCCTGATACAGGGGGCGGGAGTCAGCCCCAGCATTTT

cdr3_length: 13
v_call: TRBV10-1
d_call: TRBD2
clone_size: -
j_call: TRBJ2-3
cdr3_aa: CASNLAASDTQYF
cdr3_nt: TGCGCCAGCAATCTAGCGGCTTCGGATACGCAGTATTTT

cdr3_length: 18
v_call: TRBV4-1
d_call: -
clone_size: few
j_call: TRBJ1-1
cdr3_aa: CASSQGVIRGGSNTEAFF
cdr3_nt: TGCGCCAGCAGCCAAGGCGTCATCAGGGGCGGATCGAACACTGAAGCTTTCTTT

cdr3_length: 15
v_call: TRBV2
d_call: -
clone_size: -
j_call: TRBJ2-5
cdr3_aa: CASSGQGGGGETQYF
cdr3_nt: TGTGCCAGCAGTGGGCAGGGGGGAGGAGGAGAGACCCAGTACTTC

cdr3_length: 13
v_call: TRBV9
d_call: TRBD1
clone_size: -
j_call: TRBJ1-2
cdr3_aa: CASRGTGSDGYTF
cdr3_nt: TGTGCCAGCAGGGGGACAGGGTCAGATGGCTACACCTTC

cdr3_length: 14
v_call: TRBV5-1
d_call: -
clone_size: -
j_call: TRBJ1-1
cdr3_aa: CASSSGHPNTEAFF
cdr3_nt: TGCGCCAGCAGCTCGGGACACCCAAACACTGAAGCTTTCTTT

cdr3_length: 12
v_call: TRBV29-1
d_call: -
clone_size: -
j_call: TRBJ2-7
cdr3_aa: CSAGRGFDEQYF
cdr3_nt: TGCAGCGCCGGGCGGGGTTTCGACGAGCAGTACTTC

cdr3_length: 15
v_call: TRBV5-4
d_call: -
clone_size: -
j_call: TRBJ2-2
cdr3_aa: CASSAAAVLAGELFF
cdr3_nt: TGTGCCAGCAGCGCGGCGGCGGTATTGGCCGGGGAGCTGTTTTTT

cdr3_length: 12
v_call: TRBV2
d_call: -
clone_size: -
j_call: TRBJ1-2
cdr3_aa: CATGDTNYGYTF
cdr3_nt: TGTGCCACGGGAGACACGAACTATGGCTACACCTTC

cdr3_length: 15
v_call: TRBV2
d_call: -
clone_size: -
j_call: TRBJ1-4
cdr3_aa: CASLPTGSTNEKLFF
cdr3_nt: TGTGCCAGCCTTCCAACAGGGTCGACTAATGAAAAACTGTTTTTT

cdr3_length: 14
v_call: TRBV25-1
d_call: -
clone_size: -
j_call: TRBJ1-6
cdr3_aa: CASSIGVPNSPLHF
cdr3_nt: TGTGCCAGCAGTATAGGGGTGCCCAATTCACCCCTCCACTTT

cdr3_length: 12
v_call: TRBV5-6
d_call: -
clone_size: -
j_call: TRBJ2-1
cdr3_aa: CATGGPDNEQFF
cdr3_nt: TGTGCAACCGGGGGGCCCGACAATGAGCAGTTCTTC

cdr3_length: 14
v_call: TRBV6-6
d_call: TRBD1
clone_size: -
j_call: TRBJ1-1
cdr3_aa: CASSYRTGQTEAFF
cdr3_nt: TGTGCCAGCAGTTACAGGACAGGGCAAACTGAAGCTTTCTTT

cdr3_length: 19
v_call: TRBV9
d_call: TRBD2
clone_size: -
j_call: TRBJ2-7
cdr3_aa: CASSPEVSGRASIPHEQYF
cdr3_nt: TGTGCCAGCAGCCCAGAGGTCAGCGGGAGGGCCTCTATCCCGCACGAGCAGTACTTC

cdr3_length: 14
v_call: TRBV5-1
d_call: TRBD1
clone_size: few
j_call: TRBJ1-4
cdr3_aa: CASSLGTGSEKLFF
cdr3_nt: TGCGCCAGCAGCTTGGGGACAGGGAGTGAAAAACTGTTTTTT

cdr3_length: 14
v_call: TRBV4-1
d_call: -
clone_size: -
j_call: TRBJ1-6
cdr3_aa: CASSQVIGDSPLHF
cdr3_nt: TGCGCCAGCAGCCAAGTAATAGGGGATTCACCCCTCCACTTT

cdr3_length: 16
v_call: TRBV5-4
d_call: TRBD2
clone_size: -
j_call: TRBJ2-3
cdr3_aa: CASSWRASGGVDTQYF
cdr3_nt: TGTGCCAGCAGCTGGCGGGCTAGCGGGGGGGTCGATACGCAGTATTTT

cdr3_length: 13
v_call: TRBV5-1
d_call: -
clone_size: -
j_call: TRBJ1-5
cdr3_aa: CASSLDGSQPQHF
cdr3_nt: TGCGCCAGCAGCTTGGATGGGAGTCAGCCCCAGCATTTT

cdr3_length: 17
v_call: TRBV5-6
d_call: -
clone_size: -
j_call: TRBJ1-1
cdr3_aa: CASSLGWKGGLDTEAFF
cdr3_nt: TGTGCCAGCAGCTTGGGATGGAAGGGGGGGTTAGACACTGAAGCTTTCTTT

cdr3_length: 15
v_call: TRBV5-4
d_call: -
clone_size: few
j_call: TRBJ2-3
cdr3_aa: CASSLVGPGPDTQYF
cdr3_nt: TGTGCCAGCAGCTTGGTGGGGCCCGGCCCAGATACGCAGTATTTT

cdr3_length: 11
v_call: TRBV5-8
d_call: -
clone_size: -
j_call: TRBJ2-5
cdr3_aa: CASSFRETQYF
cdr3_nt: TGTGCCAGCAGCTTTCGGGAGACCCAGTACTTC

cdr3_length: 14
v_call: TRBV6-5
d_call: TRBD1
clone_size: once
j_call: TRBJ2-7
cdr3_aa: CASSDYRGKGEQYF
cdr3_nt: TGTGCCAGCAGTGACTACAGGGGGAAAGGCGAGCAGTACTTC

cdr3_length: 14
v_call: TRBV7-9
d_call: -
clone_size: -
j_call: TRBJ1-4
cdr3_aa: CASSYRATNEKLFF
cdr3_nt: TGTGCCAGCAGCTATCGTGCAACTAATGAAAAACTGTTTTTT

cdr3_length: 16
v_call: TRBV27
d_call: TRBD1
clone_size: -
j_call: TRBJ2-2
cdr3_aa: CASSLSGTGRPGELFF
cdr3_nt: TGTGCCAGCAGTTTATCTGGGACAGGGAGGCCCGGGGAGCTGTTTTTT

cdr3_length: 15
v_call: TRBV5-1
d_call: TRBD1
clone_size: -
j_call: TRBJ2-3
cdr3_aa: CASSLARQGTDTQYF
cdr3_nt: TGCGCCAGCAGCTTGGCCCGACAGGGGACAGATACGCAGTATTTT

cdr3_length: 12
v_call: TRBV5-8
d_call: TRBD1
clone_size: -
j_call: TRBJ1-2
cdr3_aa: CASSYPDRGDTF
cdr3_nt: TGTGCCAGCAGCTACCCCGACAGGGGGGACACCTTC

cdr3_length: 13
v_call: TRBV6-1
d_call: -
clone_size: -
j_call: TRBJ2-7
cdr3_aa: CASSDRQSYEQYF
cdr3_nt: TGTGCCAGCAGTGACCGACAGAGCTACGAGCAGTACTTC

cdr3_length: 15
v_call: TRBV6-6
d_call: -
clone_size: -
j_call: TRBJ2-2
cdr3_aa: CASSYSQGSTGELFF
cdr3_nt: TGTGCCAGCAGTTACTCGCAGGGATCCACCGGGGAGCTGTTTTTT

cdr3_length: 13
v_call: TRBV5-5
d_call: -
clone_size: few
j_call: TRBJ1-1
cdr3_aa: CASIQASSTEAFF
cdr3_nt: TGTGCCAGTATACAGGCGTCATCCACTGAAGCTTTCTTT

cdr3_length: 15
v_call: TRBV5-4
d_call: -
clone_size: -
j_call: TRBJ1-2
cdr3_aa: CASSTSRAGGEGYTF
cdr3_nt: TGTGCCAGCAGCACCTCTAGGGCGGGGGGCGAAGGCTACACCTTC

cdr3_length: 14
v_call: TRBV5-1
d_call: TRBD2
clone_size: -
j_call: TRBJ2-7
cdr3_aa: CASKLQRESSEQYF
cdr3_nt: TGCGCCAGCAAGCTTCAGCGGGAGAGTAGCGAGCAGTACTTC

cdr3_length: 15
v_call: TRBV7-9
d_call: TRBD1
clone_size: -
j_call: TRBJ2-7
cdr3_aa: CASSLNTGGSHEQYF
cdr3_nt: TGTGCCAGCAGCTTAAACACAGGGGGGTCTCACGAGCAGTACTTC

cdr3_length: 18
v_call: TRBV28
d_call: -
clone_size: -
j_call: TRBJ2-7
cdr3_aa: CASSFDPKFDWRGYEQYF
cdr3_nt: TGTGCCAGCAGTTTTGACCCTAAATTCGACTGGAGGGGCTACGAGCAGTACTTC

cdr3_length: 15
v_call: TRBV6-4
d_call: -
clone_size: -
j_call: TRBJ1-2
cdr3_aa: CASLSGKGHHYGYTF
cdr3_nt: TGTGCCAGCCTGAGTGGGAAGGGGCATCACTATGGCTACACCTTC

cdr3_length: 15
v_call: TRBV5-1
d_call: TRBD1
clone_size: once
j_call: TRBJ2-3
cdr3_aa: CASSPGTDSTDTQYF
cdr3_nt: TGCGCCAGCAGCCCCGGGACAGATAGCACAGATACGCAGTATTTT

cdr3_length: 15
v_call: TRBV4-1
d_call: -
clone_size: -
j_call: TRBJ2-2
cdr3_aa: CASSQAAGYTGELFF
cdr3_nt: TGCGCCAGCAGCCAAGCAGCAGGGTACACCGGGGAGCTGTTTTTT

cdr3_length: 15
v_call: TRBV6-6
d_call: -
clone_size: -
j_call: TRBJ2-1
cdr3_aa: CASRDFGGGNNEQFF
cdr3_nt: TGTGCCAGCAGGGACTTTGGCGGGGGCAACAATGAGCAGTTCTTC

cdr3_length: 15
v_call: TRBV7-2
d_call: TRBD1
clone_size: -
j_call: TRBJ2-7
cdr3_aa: CASSQGDSGWYEQYF
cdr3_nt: TGTGCCAGCAGCCAAGGGGACAGTGGGTGGTACGAGCAGTACTTC

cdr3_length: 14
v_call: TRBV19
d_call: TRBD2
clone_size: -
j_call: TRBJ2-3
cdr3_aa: CASRTSGSTDTQYF
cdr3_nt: TGTGCCAGTAGAACTAGCGGGAGCACAGATACGCAGTATTTT

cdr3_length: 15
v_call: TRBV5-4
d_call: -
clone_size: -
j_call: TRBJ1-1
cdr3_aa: CASERIGRGGTEAFF
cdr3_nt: TGTGCCAGCGAGCGTATAGGGCGGGGGGGTACTGAAGCTTTCTTT

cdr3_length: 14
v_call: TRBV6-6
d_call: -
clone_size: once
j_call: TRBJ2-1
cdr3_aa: CASKSSETYNEQFF
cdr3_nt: TGTGCCAGCAAGAGCTCCGAGACCTACAATGAGCAGTTCTTC

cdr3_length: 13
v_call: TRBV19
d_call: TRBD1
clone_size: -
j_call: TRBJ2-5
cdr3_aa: CASRRTGQETQYF
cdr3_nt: TGTGCCAGTAGGAGGACAGGGCAAGAGACCCAGTACTTC

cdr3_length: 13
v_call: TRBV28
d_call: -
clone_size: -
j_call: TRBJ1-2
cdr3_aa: CASSRRERYGYTF
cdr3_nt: TGTGCCAGCAGCCGGCGGGAGCGTTATGGCTACACCTTC

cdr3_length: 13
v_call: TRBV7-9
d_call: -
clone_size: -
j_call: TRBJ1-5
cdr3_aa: CASSSGEVEPQHF
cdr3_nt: TGTGCCAGCAGCTCGGGAGAGGTGGAGCCCCAGCATTTT

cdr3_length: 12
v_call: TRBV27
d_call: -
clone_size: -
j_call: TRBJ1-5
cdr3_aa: CASSPGYQPQHF
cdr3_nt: TGTGCCAGCAGCCCAGGGTATCAGCCCCAGCATTTT

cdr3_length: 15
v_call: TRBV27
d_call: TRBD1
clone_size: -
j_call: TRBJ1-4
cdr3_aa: CASSVYTGVREKLFF
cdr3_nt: TGTGCCAGCAGTGTCTACACAGGGGTGCGAGAAAAACTGTTTTTT

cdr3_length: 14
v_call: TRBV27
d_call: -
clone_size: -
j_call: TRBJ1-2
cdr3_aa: CASSVDRSGYGYTF
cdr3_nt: TGTGCCAGCAGTGTTGACAGGTCGGGCTATGGCTACACCTTC

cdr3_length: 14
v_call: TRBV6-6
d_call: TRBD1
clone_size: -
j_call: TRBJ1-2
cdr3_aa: CASSPGQGAHGYTF
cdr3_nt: TGTGCCAGCAGTCCGGGACAGGGGGCTCATGGCTACACCTTC

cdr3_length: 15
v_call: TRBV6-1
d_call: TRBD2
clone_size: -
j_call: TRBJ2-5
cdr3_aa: CASSLLAGGYETQYF
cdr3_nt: TGTGCCAGCAGTTTACTAGCGGGAGGTTATGAGACCCAGTACTTC